This entry concerns a single TCR beta chain. The antigen remains unidentified. This PCR relied on a set of 60 Vbeta primers and 13 Jbeta primers. Sequenced by immunoSEQ multiplex PCR; TCRdb stores in-frame clones only, minus some. The table lists 130,000 or so clones, about four fifths of them singletons. The sample belongs to a study of cytomegalovirus exposure and HLA in healthy donors. This CDR3 is built from 12 residues. V was cut by 0 bases and J by 6 bases, with 4 bases left in between. Per the germline V gene, CDR1 is SGHNT and CDR2 is YENEEA. Study-wide results and limits: What a later analysis reportedly showed was that an Asian-associated ancestry cluster had fewer N-insertions than the approximately 670-donor mean. For TCR beta chains, V- and J-gene trimming was later linked to a missense DCLRE1C variant. In a later analysis, HLA-C alleles had the fewest associated TCRs, DRB1 alleles the most. Earlier analysis yielded a pattern in which most TCR beta V segments were productive about 90% or about 30% of the time.

Sequenced material: PBMCs. V is TRBV11-3 and J is TRBJ2-3; no firm D call. The receptor was derived from a man aged 18 to 29 in good health and CMV-seropositive. This CDR3 reads CASSLDLDTQYF. The CDR3, as DNA: TGTGCCAGCAGCTTAGATCTGGATACGCAGTATTTT.